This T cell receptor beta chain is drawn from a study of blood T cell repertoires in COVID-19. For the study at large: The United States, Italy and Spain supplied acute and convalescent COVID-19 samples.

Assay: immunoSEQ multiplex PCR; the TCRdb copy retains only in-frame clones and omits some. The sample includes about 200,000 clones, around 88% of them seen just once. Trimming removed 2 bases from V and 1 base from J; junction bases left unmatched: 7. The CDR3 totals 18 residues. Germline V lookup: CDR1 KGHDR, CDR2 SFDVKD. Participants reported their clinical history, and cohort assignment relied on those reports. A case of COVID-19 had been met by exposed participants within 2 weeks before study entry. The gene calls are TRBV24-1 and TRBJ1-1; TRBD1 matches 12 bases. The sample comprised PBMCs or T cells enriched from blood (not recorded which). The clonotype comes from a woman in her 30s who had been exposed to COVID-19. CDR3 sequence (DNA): TGTGCCACCAGTGATTGGGACAGGGGGCCTTGGGAGAACACTGAAGCTTTCTTT. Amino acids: CATSDWDRGPWENTEAFF.